Listed here are 19 T cell receptor beta chains from one sample, sequenced in a study of OX40 agonist ivuxolimab in advanced cancers. Profiling relied on immunoSEQ multiplex PCR, and the TCRdb table lists in-frame clones only, not all of them. Of about 95,000 clones in the sample, roughly nine tenths were seen once. This specimen was CD4+ or CD8+ T cells sorted from blood, taken in a trial of the OX40 agonist ivuxolimab. The receptors were sampled from an adult with an advanced solid tumor such as melanoma, head and neck, liver or kidney cancer.

The genes are TRBV18 and TRBJ2-1; 12 nucleotides match TRBD2. With V trimmed by 0 bases and J by 6 bases, 0 bases remained unmatched. The germline V gene encodes CDR1 KGHSH and CDR2 LQKENI. The CDR3 covers 15 residues. The CDR3 region is CASSPPTSGGNEQFF. The CDR3 DNA reads TGTGCCAGCTCACCACCGACTAGCGGGGGCAATGAGCAGTTCTTC.

The chain combines TRBV30 with TRBJ2-7; 7 bases align to TRBD1. V lost 3 bases and J lost 7; bases outside the gene matches: 6. Germline loops: CDR1 GTSNPN, CDR2 SVGIG (reference sequence). The CDR3 runs 12 residues. This chain's CDR3 is CAWSGTGVEQYF. CDR3 coding DNA: TGTGCCTGGAGCGGCACAGGGGTTGAGCAGTACTTC.

The J gene is TRBJ2-1, the V gene TRBV5-1, with 12 positions matching TRBD2. V lost 5 bases and J lost 15; bases outside the gene matches: 18. The CDR3 is made up of 16 amino acids. Germline V gene data show CDR1 as SGHRS and CDR2 as YFSETQ. The CDR3 sequence: CASSLSRLAGGGRLFF. The CDR3 DNA sequence: TGCGCCAGCAGTCTCAGCCGTCTAGCGGGAGGGGGAAGACTGTTCTTC.

The chain is built from TRBV28 and TRBJ1-3; D is perhaps TRBD1 (5 bases). The CDR3 has 15 amino acids. CDR1 MDHEN and CDR2 SYDVKM come from the germline V gene. V dropped 6 bases and J dropped 0 bases, with 12 bases sitting between them. CDR3 in amino acids: CASREQAHSGNTIYF. The CDR3 DNA sequence: TGTGCCAGCAGAGAACAGGCACACTCTGGAAACACCATATATTTT.

This clone has just one count. The chain uses TRBV4-2 and TRBJ2-1; 12 bases align to TRBD2. Trimming at V came to 1 base and at J to 1 base, leaving 8 bases not matched to a gene. The germline CDR1 and CDR2 sequences are LGHNA and YNFKEQ. This CDR3 has 19 residues. DNA of the CDR3: TGTGCCAGCAGCCAAGCTGCTAGCGGGAGGGCCGGGTCCTACAATGAGCAGTTCTTC. Translated: CASSQAASGRAGSYNEQFF.

J is TRBJ2-3 and V is TRBV27; D not resolved. V was pared by 2 bases and J by 2 bases, with 8 bases between. The V gene's germline CDR1 is MNHEY and CDR2 SMNVEV (reference sequence). The CDR3 has 14 amino acids. This chain's CDR3 is CASSLGVNTDTQYF. The CDR3 coding sequence is TGTGCCAGCAGTTTAGGAGTTAACACAGATACGCAGTATTTT.

The CDR3 region has the DNA TGTGCCAGCGGGGACAGGCTCAATGGCTACACCTTC. Protein sequence: CASGDRLNGYTF. This sequence joins TRBV28 and TRBJ1-2; 8 bases align to TRBD1. This CDR3 has 12 residues. J gave up 6 bases and V 8 bases, and 5 bases lay outside the gene matches. Germline lookup yields CDR1 MDHEN and CDR2 SYDVKM.

The chain uses TRBV19 and TRBJ1-4, with a tentative D call TRBD1 (6 bases). Germline CDR1 is LNHDA and CDR2 is SQIVND (reference sequence). The CDR3 is made up of 14 amino acids. Trimming took off 3 bases at V and 5 bases at J, with 10 bases between the two ends. CDR3: CASSIWGQNEKLFF. DNA for the CDR3: TGTGCCAGTAGTATCTGGGGGCAGAATGAAAAACTGTTTTTT.

V gene TRBV6-6 combines with J gene TRBJ1-2; D is undetermined. This CDR3 has 13 residues. From germline, CDR1 is MNHNY and CDR2 SVGAGI (reference sequence). V gave up 3 bases and J gave up 3 bases, with 8 bases separating them. The CDR3: CASSYNRDYGYTF. The CDR3 coding sequence is TGTGCCAGCAGTTATAACAGAGACTATGGCTACACCTTC.

The sample holds a few counts of this clone. The chain carries TRBV2 and TRBJ2-2; D ambiguous. The V end was cut by 8 bases, the J end by 6 bases, with 13 bases between. The CDR3 has 13 amino acids. Germline CDR1 is SNHLY and CDR2 is FYNNEI. CDR3 coding DNA: TGTGCCAGCCGCCCACAGACCTCCGGGGAGCTGTTTTTT. It yields the protein CASRPQTSGELFF.

Comments on this clone: The sample holds other DNA sequences that translate to the same CDR3. The chain combines TRBV5-1 with TRBJ2-7, with 10 bases identical to TRBD2. This CDR3 contains 14 residues. The V gene end was trimmed by 4 bases and the J gene end by 2 bases; junction bases not matched to a gene: 3. From germline, CDR1 is SGHRS and CDR2 YFSETQ. The CDR3 bases are TGCGCCAGCAGCCCGGGACTAGCGCCCTACGAGCAGTACTTC. Its translation is CASSPGLAPYEQYF.

The rearrangement joins TRBV5-1 to TRBJ2-3, with 10 bases that match TRBD2. Trimming took 6 bases from V and 1 from J; bases not matched to a gene: 2. This CDR3 spans 14 amino acids. The germline CDR1 and CDR2 sequences are SGHRS and YFSETQ. CDR3 coding DNA: TGCGCCAGCAAGCGGGAGGGGGGCACAGATACGCAGTATTTT. It is translated as CASKREGGTDTQYF. Using reference TRBV5-1 and TRBJ2-3 for the parts outside the CDR3, the full variable domain is KAGVTQTPRYLIKTRGQQVTLSCSPISGHRSVSWYQQTPGQGLQFLFEYFSETQRNKGNFPGRFSGRQFSNSRSEMNVSTLELGDSALYLCASKREGGTDTQYFGPGTRLTVL.

The table lists this clone with a few counts. The chain has TRBV30 and TRBJ1-1; TRBD1 aligns across 10 bases. Looked up from germline, CDR1 is GTSNPN and CDR2 is SVGIG (reference sequence). V dropped 0 bases and J dropped 3; count of bases not matched to a gene: 4. The CDR3 consists of 15 residues. CDR3 nucleotides: TGTGCCTGGAGTGTACAAGACAGGGGGCACACTGAAGCTTTCTTT. Translated, it gives CAWSVQDRGHTEAFF. The complete variable domain, with remaining parts taken from reference TRBV30 and TRBJ1-1, reads SQTIHQWPATLVQPVGSPLSLECTVEGTSNPNLYWYRQAAGRGLQLLFYSVGIGQISSEVPQNLSASRPQDRQFILSSKKLLLSDSGFYLCAWSVQDRGHTEAFFGQGTRLTVV.

The chain joins TRBV6-5 to TRBJ2-7; no definite D call. The CDR3 runs 14 residues. Germline V gene data show CDR1 as MNHEY and CDR2 as SVGAGI. Trimming removed 4 bases from V and 0 bases from J, with 10 bases in between. CDR3 nucleotide sequence: TGTGCCAGCAGTTCTGCGGCAACCTCCTACGAGCAGTACTTC. This encodes CASSSAATSYEQYF.

V usage is TRBV6-1 and J usage is TRBJ1-5, with a tentative D call TRBD1 (6 bases). The CDR3 has 13 amino acids. V lost 2 bases and J 9 bases, leaving 11 bases between the germline ends. Germline CDR1 and CDR2: MNHNS and SASEGT. The CDR3 loop is CASSERGAGPQHF. The CDR3 DNA reads as TGTGCCAGCAGTGAAAGGGGGGCGGGGCCCCAGCATTTT.

This chain connects TRBV10-3 to TRBJ2-7, with TRBD1 identical over 7 bases. The length of the CDR3 is 14 residues. Germline trimming cut 6 bases from V and 0 bases from J; bases unmatched to any gene: 5. Germline CDR1 and CDR2: ENHRY and SYGVKD. The CDR3 loop reads CAIRTGPDSYEQYF. The DNA for the CDR3 is TGTGCCATCAGGACAGGGCCCGACTCCTACGAGCAGTACTTC.

This chain's CDR3 is CASSPYSYNEQFF. The CDR3 DNA is TGCGCCAGCAGCCCCTATAGCTACAATGAGCAGTTCTTC. The genes are TRBV5-1 and TRBJ2-1, with D hard to call. From germline, CDR1 is SGHRS and CDR2 YFSETQ. V lost 4 bases and J 3 bases, leaving 8 bases between the germline ends. The CDR3 consists of 13 residues.

This clone was observed once. The chain joins TRBV5-4 to TRBJ2-7; TRBD2 matches 13 bases. The CDR3 consists of 16 residues. Germline CDR1 reads SGHNT; CDR2 reads YYREEE (reference sequence). V shed 4 bases, J shed 5 bases, and the junction held 9 bases outside the gene matches. The CDR3 loop reads CASSPSRTSGRHEQYF. DNA of the CDR3: TGTGCCAGCAGCCCCAGTCGGACTAGCGGGAGACACGAGCAGTACTTC.

The chain carries TRBV5-1 and TRBJ2-7; unclear D gene. The CDR3 loop spans 13 amino acids. Looked up from germline, CDR1 is SGHRS and CDR2 is YFSETQ. Deletions cut 0 bases from V and 6 bases from J, with 10 bases between. CDR3 amino acids: CASSLAGRSEQYF. DNA of the CDR3: TGCGCCAGCAGCTTGGCTGGCAGATCCGAGCAGTACTTC.